These 5 T cell receptor beta chains originate from one sample sequenced in a study of T cells in Graves' hyperthyroidism and ophthalmopathy. Amplification of TCR beta CDR3 regions used RNA as the template. RT-PCR in the first round (using the HTBI primer set) targeted the TCR CDR3. TCRdb used MiXCR to reprocess the multiplex PCR reads, holding one entry per CDR3 protein. This sample has hundreds of thousands of distinct CDR3 sequences, with 16% found just once. The sample was blood. Receptor source: a woman younger than 30 with Graves' hyperthyroidism.

CDR3 DNA: TGTGCCAGCAGCCCCAGGGGGGGCTCGGAGACCCAGTACTTC. Translation gives CASSPRGGSETQYF. The chain links TRBV5-4 to TRBJ2-5; D is possibly TRBD1 or TRBD2 (7 bases each). The ends were cut back, 4 bases at V and 5 bases at J, with 15 bases in the middle. The CDR3 is 14 residues long. Germline V gene data show CDR1 as SGHNT and CDR2 as YYREEE (reference sequence).

This clonotype showed up many times. This chain uses TRBV5-1 with TRBJ2-7; 7 nucleotides line up with TRBD1. V was pared by 4 bases and J by 3 bases, with 4 bases of the junction left unmatched. The CDR3 has 13 residues. The germline V gene encodes CDR1 SGHRS and CDR2 YFSETQ. The CDR3 spells CASSGGQLYEQYF. CDR3 nucleotides: TGCGCCAGCAGCGGGGGACAGCTCTACGAGCAGTACTTC. The whole variable domain, remainder taken from reference TRBV5-1 and TRBJ2-7, is KAGVTQTPRYLIKTRGQQVTLSCSPISGHRSVSWYQQTPGQGLQFLFEYFSETQRNKGNFPGRFSGRQFSNSRSEMNVSTLELGDSALYLCASSGGQLYEQYFGPGTRLTVT.

This clonotype came up many times. The genes are TRBV28 and TRBJ2-7; perhaps TRBD1 as D (5 bases). The CDR3 consists of 13 residues. The V gene's germline CDR1 is MDHEN and CDR2 SYDVKM. V was shortened by 8 bases and J by 2 bases, with 13 bases between the two germline ends. CDR3 region: CASQGLRTYEQYF. The CDR3 DNA is TGTGCCAGCCAGGGTCTGAGAACCTACGAGCAGTACTTC.

This clonotype turned up a few times. J is TRBJ1-2 and V is TRBV30, with 7 bases matching TRBD1. Germline V lookup: CDR1 GTSNPN, CDR2 SVGIG (reference sequence). V lost 2 bases, J lost 5 bases, and 8 bases stayed unmatched. The CDR3 has 14 residues. CDR3 residues: CAWSPTGDSYGYTF. As DNA, the CDR3 is TGTGCCTGGAGTCCAACAGGGGACAGTTATGGCTACACCTTC.

Of note for this clonotype: One base away lies a much larger clone, so this may be a sequencing read error. The chain couples TRBV20-1 to TRBJ2-1; 9 bases line up with TRBD1. The end of the DNA aligns better with TRBJ2-7, so the J call may be wrong. The CDR3 is 15 residues long. The V gene's germline CDR1 is DFQATT and CDR2 SNEGSKA (reference sequence). The CDR3 DNA reads TGCAGTGCTAGAGACCACAGGGGGCCTTTCAATGAGCAGTACTTC. This gives the protein CSARDHRGPFNEQYF.